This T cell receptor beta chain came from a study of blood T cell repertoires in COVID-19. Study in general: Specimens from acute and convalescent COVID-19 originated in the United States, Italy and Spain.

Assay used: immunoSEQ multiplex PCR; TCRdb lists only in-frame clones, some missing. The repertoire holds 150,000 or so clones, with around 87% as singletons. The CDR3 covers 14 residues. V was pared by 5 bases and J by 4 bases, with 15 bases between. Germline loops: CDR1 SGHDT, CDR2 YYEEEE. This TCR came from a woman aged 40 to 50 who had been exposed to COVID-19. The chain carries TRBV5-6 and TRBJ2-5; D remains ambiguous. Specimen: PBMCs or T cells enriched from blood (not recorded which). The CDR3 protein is CASRKIAATETQYF. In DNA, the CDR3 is TGTGCCAGCAGGAAGATAGCAGCAACAGAGACCCAGTACTTC.